These T cell receptor beta chains were read from a single sample in a study of T-cell memory formation after mild COVID-19. TCRdb processed the 5' RACE reads anew with MiXCR; each CDR3 protein has one entry. The table has about 430,000 distinct CDR3 sequences, more than 15% seen once; the top ten hold about 22%. Sequencing used PBMCs or a T cell subset sorted from them (not recorded which). These receptors originate from a man in his late teens or twenties who had mild COVID-19 (a few samples of this study predate the infection). Cell type and time point are not known. The CDR3 runs from the conserved cysteine through the conserved F or W. Each record gives: clone size, V gene, D gene, J gene, CDR3 protein, CDR3 DNA. The D gene is left open where the match is weak. Clone size appears in some rows only: once, few, many, or a class for an expanded clone.

-	TRBV20-1	-	TRBJ1-1	CSARQYPRVNTEAFF	TGCAGTGCTAGACAATACCCCAGGGTGAACACTGAAGCTTTCTTT
-	TRBV20-1	-	TRBJ2-3	CSAAGGGRGGKEDTQYF	TGCAGTGCTGCCGGGGGTGGTCGAGGGGGCAAGGAAGATACGCAGTATTTT
few	TRBV10-3	-	TRBJ1-2	CATQGYGYTF	TGTGCCACACAGGGTTATGGCTACACCTTC
few	TRBV27	TRBD1	TRBJ1-2	CASSLFPGQGEIGYTF	TGTGCCAGCAGTTTATTCCCCGGACAGGGGGAAATCGGCTACACCTTC
-	TRBV4-3	-	TRBJ1-1	CASSQWRATEAFF	TGCGCCAGCAGCCAGTGGAGGGCCACTGAAGCTTTCTTT
-	TRBV6-2/TRBV6-3	TRBD1	TRBJ2-7	CASRQGQIYEQYF	TGTGCCAGCCGGCAGGGACAGATTTACGAGCAGTACTTC
few	TRBV5-1	-	TRBJ2-7	CATWEEQYF	TGCGCCACTTGGGAGGAGCAGTACTTC
many	TRBV7-6	TRBD1	TRBJ1-2	CASSPRQGMGYGYTF	TGTGCCAGCAGCCCCCGACAGGGTATGGGGTATGGCTACACCTTC
few	TRBV11-2	TRBD1	TRBJ2-4	CASSGQGWDIQYF	TGTGCCAGCAGCGGACAGGGGTGGGACATTCAGTACTTC
-	TRBV4-1	-	TRBJ1-2	CASSQLPKTVNYGYTF	TGCGCCAGCAGCCAACTGCCTAAGACAGTTAACTATGGCTACACCTTC
-	TRBV4-3	TRBD1	TRBJ2-5	CASSQVNTGGETQYF	TGCGCCAGCAGCCAAGTTAATACAGGGGGAGAGACCCAGTACTTC
few	TRBV4-1	-	TRBJ2-7	CASSQEDVPLPPISYEQYF	TGCGCCAGCAGCCAAGAAGACGTCCCTCTGCCTCCTATTTCCTACGAGCAGTACTTC
many	TRBV20-1	TRBD1	TRBJ1-6	CSANRAGTGRSPLHF	TGCAGTGCTAACCGAGCCGGGACAGGGAGATCACCCCTCCACTTT
-	TRBV3-1	-	TRBJ2-7	CASSQGQTYEQYF	TGTGCCAGCAGCCAAGGACAGACCTACGAGCAGTACTTC
many	TRBV20-1	-	TRBJ2-5	CSARVQETQYF	TGCAGTGCCAGGGTCCAAGAGACCCAGTACTTC
-	TRBV5-1	-	TRBJ2-7	CASSRGESEQYF	TGCGCCAGCAGCAGGGGGGAGTCCGAGCAGTACTTC
few	TRBV6-2/TRBV6-3	-	TRBJ1-2	CASSLHRPTNYGYTF	TGTGCCAGCAGCCTCCACAGGCCTACTAACTATGGCTACACCTTC
-	TRBV2	TRBD1	TRBJ2-3	CASSGTAGTDTQYF	TGTGCCAGCAGCGGGACAGCGGGCACAGATACGCAGTATTTT
-	TRBV5-6	TRBD1	TRBJ2-7	CASSFSRTGTYEQYF	TGTGCCAGCAGCTTTAGTCGGACAGGGACCTACGAGCAGTACTTC
-	TRBV7-2	TRBD2	TRBJ2-7	CASSSQPASGGLSEQYF	TGTGCCAGCAGCTCCCAACCGGCTAGCGGGGGGCTTTCCGAGCAGTACTTC
-	TRBV6-5	-	TRBJ2-5	CASSYGGDGKTQYF	TGTGCCAGCAGTTACGGGGGCGACGGAAAGACCCAGTACTTC
-	TRBV19	-	TRBJ2-7	CASNVVLRDDEQYF	TGTGCCAGTAATGTAGTATTGCGGGACGACGAGCAGTACTTC
-	TRBV7-2	-	TRBJ2-6	CASSFLSGANVLTF	TGTGCCAGCAGCTTCCTCTCTGGGGCCAACGTCCTGACTTTC
-	TRBV29-1	-	TRBJ2-5	CSVGVPGLQETQYF	TGCAGCGTCGGCGTCCCGGGTTTACAAGAGACCCAGTACTTC
few	TRBV24-1	TRBD1	TRBJ2-3	CATSVADGQGAESDTQYF	TGTGCCACCAGTGTCGCAGACGGACAGGGGGCTGAGTCAGATACGCAGTATTTT
-	TRBV6-5	-	TRBJ1-3	CASSYGRAGNTIYF	TGTGCCAGCAGTTACGGCAGGGCTGGAAACACCATATATTTT
-	TRBV2	-	TRBJ2-2	CASSERGHTGELFF	TGTGCCAGCAGTGAAAGGGGTCACACCGGGGAGCTGTTTTTT
-	TRBV2	-	TRBJ1-1	CASTGVGARTEAFF	TGTGCCAGCACTGGGGTGGGGGCGCGCACTGAAGCTTTCTTT
-	TRBV10-3	-	TRBJ1-2	CAISAGDGYTF	TGTGCCATCAGTGCAGGGGATGGCTACACCTTC
-	TRBV12-3/TRBV12-4	TRBD1	TRBJ1-1	CASSFGQARGMGTEAFF	TGTGCCAGCAGTTTCGGACAGGCGCGGGGAATGGGGACTGAAGCTTTCTTT
-	TRBV15	-	TRBJ2-7	CATSPHTSYEQYF	TGTGCCACCAGCCCCCACACCTCCTACGAGCAGTACTTC
-	TRBV5-1	TRBD1	TRBJ1-3	CASSLGDSSSGNTIYF	TGCGCCAGCAGCTTGGGGGACAGCAGCTCTGGAAACACCATATATTTT
-	TRBV6-1	TRBD1	TRBJ2-1	CASSSKAAGGTPHNEQFF	TGTGCCAGCAGCTCGAAGGCGGCAGGGGGCACCCCCCACAATGAGCAGTTCTTC
-	TRBV6-2/TRBV6-3	TRBD2	TRBJ2-1	CASSELAGGPSSYNEQFF	TGTGCCAGCAGCGAACTAGCGGGGGGACCCAGCTCCTACAATGAGCAGTTCTTC
-	TRBV28	TRBD2	TRBJ2-1	CASVTSGGANEQFF	TGTGCCAGTGTGACTAGCGGGGGGGCGAATGAGCAGTTCTTC
few	TRBV10-3	-	TRBJ1-6	CAISESTGSVPPLHF	TGTGCCATCAGTGAGTCGACAGGTTCCGTACCACCCCTCCACTTT